This T cell receptor (beta chain) was sequenced for a study of shared clonotypes between healthy human individuals. Per germline, CDR1 SGDLS and CDR2 YYNGEE. The CDR3 spans 13 residues. Trimming cost V 2 bases and J 6 bases; bases outside gene matches: 4. Positively selected for CCR7, the CD45RO-negative cells used as naive CD8 cells excluded terminally differentiated effector memory CD45RA+ cells. TCRdb keeps only in-frame clones here, not all; method: immunoSEQ multiplex PCR. The data hold about 2.1 million clones, with about 93% observed a single time. The sequence was collected from a man between 18 and 35 years old in good health. Some clones in this sample may be carry-over from other donors' samples. The sample comprised naive CD8+ T cells from PBMCs. The chain links TRBV9 to TRBJ2-7; 8 nucleotides agree with TRBD1. Here the CDR3 DNA reads TGTGCCAGCAGCGTCAGGACAGGGACCGAGCAGTACTTC. Translation gives CASSVRTGTEQYF.